Below, 8 T cell receptor beta chains from the same sample are listed, as sequenced in a study of blood T cells in healthy people across ages. Using a J-beta primer mix together with a sample-barcoded 5' primer, a second PCR was run for roughly 7 to 11 cycles. TCRdb redid the calling of the 5' RACE reads with MiXCR, one entry per CDR3 protein. The table lists over 950,000 distinct CDR3 sequences, roughly half of them singletons. Sequenced: blood. The receptor set was obtained from a woman aged 55-69 years in good health.

This clonotype has just a few counts. V gene TRBV6-2 or TRBV6-3 combines with J gene TRBJ2-7; 9 bases align to TRBD1. The germline V gene encodes CDR1 MNHEY and CDR2 SVGEGT. J lost 2 bases, V lost 3 bases, and 2 bases had no gene match. This CDR3 has 14 residues. CDR3 loop: CASSYGQGTYEQYF. CDR3 DNA sequence: TGTGCCAGCAGTTATGGACAGGGGACCTACGAGCAGTACTTC.

This rearrangement joins TRBV4-2 to TRBJ1-1; a possible D gene is TRBD1 (6 bases). With 2 bases removed from V and 6 bases from J, the gap between germline ends came to 13 bases. Germline lookup yields CDR1 LGHNA and CDR2 YNFKEQ. The CDR3 consists of 14 residues. Here the CDR3 DNA reads TGTGCCAGCAGCCAACCTGGACAGTTCCCTGAAGCTTTCTTT. Translated: CASSQPGQFPEAFF.

The chain links TRBV3-1 to TRBJ2-3; 7 nucleotides align to TRBD2. CDR1 is LGHDT and CDR2 is YNNKEL in the germline V gene (reference sequence). The CDR3 is 15 amino acids. J gave up 2 bases and V 4 bases, and 6 bases lay outside the gene matches. The DNA for the CDR3 is TGTGCCAGCAGCCTCACCGGGACTAACACAGATACGCAGTATTTT. Translating gives CASSLTGTNTDTQYF.

The J gene is TRBJ1-4, the V gene TRBV4-1; D is undetermined. V dropped 4 bases and J dropped 4 bases, with 13 bases sitting between them. There are 15 residues in the CDR3. From germline, CDR1 is MGHRA and CDR2 YSYEKL. CDR3 region: CASSRYGEFNEKLFF. In DNA, the CDR3 is TGCGCCAGCAGCCGATACGGAGAGTTTAATGAAAAACTGTTTTTT.

The chain couples TRBV4-2 to TRBJ2-1; no clear D gene. V was shortened by 3 bases and J by 6 bases, with 12 bases between the two germline ends. Germline V gives CDR1 LGHNA, CDR2 YNFKEQ. The CDR3 extends over 14 amino acids. CDR3 region: CASSHLTSGNEQFF. DNA for the CDR3: TGTGCCAGCAGCCACCTAACGTCTGGCAATGAGCAGTTCTTC.

The chain links TRBV27 to TRBJ1-6; the match to TRBD1 covers 11 bases. Germline CDR1 MNHEY, CDR2 SMNVEV (reference sequence). This CDR3 is 14 amino acids long. V was clipped by 6 bases and J by 9 bases; unmatched bases: 4. Here the CDR3 reads CASRDRGQTSPLHF. The CDR3 DNA is TGTGCCAGCAGGGACAGGGGGCAAACTTCACCCCTCCACTTT.

This clonotype was found once. The chain has TRBV15 and TRBJ2-4, with 8 bases lining up with TRBD2. The J call may be wrong; the DNA end is better matched by TRBJ2-7. Per germline, CDR1 LNHNV and CDR2 YYDKDF (reference sequence). The CDR3 sequence is 18 residues long. In DNA, the CDR3 is TGTGCCACCAGCAGAGTTATTCCTGGACTAGCCCGAACCTACGAGCAGTACTTC. Protein: CATSRVIPGLARTYEQYF.

J is TRBJ2-2 and V is TRBV4-1; possible D gene TRBD1, 6 bases. The germline V gene has CDR1 MGHRA and CDR2 YSYEKL. CDR3 length: 15 amino acids. Trimming removed 2 bases at V and 5 bases at J, with 12 bases between. The CDR3 DNA reads TGCGCCAGCAGCCAAAGACAGGCCCAGACCGGGGAGCTGTTTTTT. It translates to CASSQRQAQTGELFF.